This record concerns one T cell receptor (beta chain) sequence. Its specificity is not known. Looked up from germline, CDR1 is MGHRA and CDR2 is YSYEKL. The CDR3 runs to 16 residues. Between the trimmed V and J ends, which lost 0 bases and 2 bases, there was a span of 13 bases. As to time point: new active TB diagnosis, blood taken before or within 7 days of starting treatment. This entry is derived from a study of T cells in tuberculosis. At the level of the study: This South African cohort compared adolescents with or without latent tuberculosis against adults with active tuberculosis. Blood was taken before or within 7 days of anti-tuberculosis therapy. Whole-study findings and limits: Shorter CDR3-alpha in active tuberculosis partly drove smaller distances. Using the GMM-specific repertoire gave 85% to 90% accuracy versus around 74% with motifs.

Measured with immunoSEQ multiplex PCR; TCRdb has only the in-frame clones, and not every one. The repertoire holds around 30,000 clones, with approximately 94% as singletons. The source material was PBMCs, sampled at tuberculosis diagnosis. This receptor was obtained from an adult with tuberculosis. This sequence joins TRBV4-1 and TRBJ1-1; no definite D call. DNA for the CDR3: TGCGCCAGCAGCCAAGATCTGATTCCAGATAACACTGAAGCTTTCTTT. Amino acids: CASSQDLIPDNTEAFF.